These T cell receptor beta chains were read from a single sample in a study of T cell responses to AZD1222 COVID-19 vaccine. Method: immunoSEQ multiplex PCR; TCRdb's copy keeps in-frame clones and lacks some. The sample shows approximately 79,000 clones, about 86% of them seen only once. This sample comprised peripheral blood, obtained on day 0 of AZD1222 vaccination. The receptors were sampled from an adult in good health. Both conserved end residues are part of each CDR3.

>TRBV12-3/TRBV12-4|TRBJ1-2
CASSQDRSYGYTF
>TRBV5-1|TRBJ1-2
CASSLEAGENYGYTF
>TRBV3-1/TRBV3-2|TRBJ2-7
CASSQTPGQGYEQYF
>TRBV11-3|TRBJ2-7
CASNSGTGYEQYF
>TRBV18|TRBJ2-3
CASSPVGSGGLGADTQYF
>TRBV29-1|TRBJ1-4
CSARPATNEKLFF
>TRBV7-9|TRBJ1-1
CASSSTGFRVSTEAFF
>TRBV19|TRBJ1-2
CASSPWGGATYGYTF
>TRBV28|TRBJ1-1
CASSPHGLVSNTEAFF
>TRBV14|TRBJ2-1
CASSQFRGLAGLKNEQFF
>TRBV28|TRBJ2-7
CASGGGGSVFYEQYF
>TRBV2|TRBJ1-2
CASSLSGYYGYTF